This is a list of T cell receptor beta chains from one sample in a study of breast tumors, draining lymph nodes, adjacent tissues. TCRdb ran MiXCR on the multiplex PCR reads and lists one entry per CDR3 protein. The sample lists more than 10,000 distinct CDR3 sequences; 50% to 60% were seen once. What was sequenced was breast tumor tissue. These receptors originate from a female donor with breast cancer. Some clones in this sample may be carry-over from other donors' samples. Both conserved end residues are part of each CDR3. The order of the fields is V gene, J gene, D gene, clone size, CDR3 DNA, CDR3 protein. D genes are given only for firm matches. Clone size is shown for a subset of rows, as once, few, many or a class of expanded clone.

v_gene: TRBV6-2/TRBV6-3; j_gene: TRBJ1-5; d_gene: -; abundance: few; CDR3nt: TGTGCCAGCAGCCAATTACTTAATCAGCCCCAGCATTTT; CDR3aa: CASSQLLNQPQHF
v_gene: TRBV6-4; j_gene: TRBJ1-1; d_gene: -; abundance: many; CDR3nt: TGTGCCAGCAGTGACAGGTGGATGTGGGACACTGAAGCTTTCTTT; CDR3aa: CASSDRWMWDTEAFF
v_gene: TRBV12-3/TRBV12-4; j_gene: TRBJ2-1; d_gene: -; abundance: -; CDR3nt: TGTGCCAGCACACCCGGGGAACCTGGGAATGAGCGGCTCTTC; CDR3aa: CASTPGEPGNERLF
v_gene: TRBV7-9; j_gene: TRBJ1-5; d_gene: -; abundance: many; CDR3nt: TGTGCCAGCAGCTTATATGGGCCAAATCAGCCCCAGCATTTT; CDR3aa: CASSLYGPNQPQHF
v_gene: TRBV20-1; j_gene: TRBJ2-7; d_gene: -; abundance: -; CDR3nt: TGCAGTGCTAGTCACCAGGACGAGCAGTCCTTC; CDR3aa: CSASHQDEQSF
v_gene: TRBV6-1; j_gene: TRBJ2-7; d_gene: -; abundance: medium-sized; CDR3nt: TGTGCCAGCAGTGCCGGGGCTCCATACGAGCAGTACTTC; CDR3aa: CASSAGAPYEQYF
v_gene: TRBV24-1; j_gene: TRBJ2-1; d_gene: -; abundance: -; CDR3nt: TGTGCCACCAGTGAGGGGACTTTATCCTACAATGAGCAGTTCTTC; CDR3aa: CATSEGTLSYNEQFF
v_gene: TRBV5-1; j_gene: TRBJ2-1; d_gene: -; abundance: once; CDR3nt: TGCGCCAGCAGCTTGGACCCCATCAGGACACCCTACAATGAGCAGTTCTTC; CDR3aa: CASSLDPIRTPYNEQFF
v_gene: TRBV7-9; j_gene: TRBJ1-3; d_gene: TRBD1; abundance: many; CDR3nt: TGTGCCAGCAGCTCTCCGACAGGGACAGCGGTCTACTCTGGAAACACCATATATTTT; CDR3aa: CASSSPTGTAVYSGNTIYF
v_gene: TRBV14; j_gene: TRBJ2-7; d_gene: TRBD2; abundance: -; CDR3nt: TGTGCCAGCAGCCGGACTAGCGGATTATCCTACGAGCAGTACTTC; CDR3aa: CASSRTSGLSYEQYF
v_gene: TRBV6-6; j_gene: TRBJ1-4; d_gene: -; abundance: -; CDR3nt: TGTGCCAGCAGTCCCAGGACTTCCAGCCAAGACGAAAAACTGTTTTTT; CDR3aa: CASSPRTSSQDEKLFF
v_gene: TRBV7-6; j_gene: TRBJ1-5; d_gene: TRBD1; abundance: -; CDR3nt: TGTGCCAGCAGCTTAGAGTGGACAGGTAGCAATCAGCCCCAGCATTTT; CDR3aa: CASSLEWTGSNQPQHF
v_gene: TRBV7-8; j_gene: TRBJ2-7; d_gene: TRBD2; abundance: -; CDR3nt: TGTGCCAGCAGCCCACTAGCGGATTCCTACGAGCAGTACTTC; CDR3aa: CASSPLADSYEQYF